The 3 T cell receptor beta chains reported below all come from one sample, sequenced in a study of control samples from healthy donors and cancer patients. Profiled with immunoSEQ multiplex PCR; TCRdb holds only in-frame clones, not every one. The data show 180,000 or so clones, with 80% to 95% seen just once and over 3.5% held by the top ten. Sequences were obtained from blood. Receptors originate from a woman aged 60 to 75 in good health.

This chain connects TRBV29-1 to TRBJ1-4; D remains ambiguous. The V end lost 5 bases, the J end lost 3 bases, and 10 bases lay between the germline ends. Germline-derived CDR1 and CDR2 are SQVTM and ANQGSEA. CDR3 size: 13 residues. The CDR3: CSVFDGANEKLFF. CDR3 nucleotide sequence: TGCAGCGTTTTTGATGGGGCTAATGAAAAACTGTTTTTT.

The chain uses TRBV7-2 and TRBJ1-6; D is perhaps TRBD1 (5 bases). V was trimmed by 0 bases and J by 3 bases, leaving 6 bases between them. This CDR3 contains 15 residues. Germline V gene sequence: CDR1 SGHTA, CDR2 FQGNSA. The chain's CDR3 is CASSLAGGYNSPLHF. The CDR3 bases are TGTGCCAGCAGCTTAGCTGGGGGCTATAATTCACCCCTCCACTTT.

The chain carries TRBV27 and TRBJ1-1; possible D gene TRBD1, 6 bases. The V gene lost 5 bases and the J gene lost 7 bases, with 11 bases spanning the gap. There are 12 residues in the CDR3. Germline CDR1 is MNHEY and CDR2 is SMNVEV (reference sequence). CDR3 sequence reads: CASSARGIEAFF. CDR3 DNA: TGTGCCAGCAGTGCCAGGGGCATTGAAGCTTTCTTT.